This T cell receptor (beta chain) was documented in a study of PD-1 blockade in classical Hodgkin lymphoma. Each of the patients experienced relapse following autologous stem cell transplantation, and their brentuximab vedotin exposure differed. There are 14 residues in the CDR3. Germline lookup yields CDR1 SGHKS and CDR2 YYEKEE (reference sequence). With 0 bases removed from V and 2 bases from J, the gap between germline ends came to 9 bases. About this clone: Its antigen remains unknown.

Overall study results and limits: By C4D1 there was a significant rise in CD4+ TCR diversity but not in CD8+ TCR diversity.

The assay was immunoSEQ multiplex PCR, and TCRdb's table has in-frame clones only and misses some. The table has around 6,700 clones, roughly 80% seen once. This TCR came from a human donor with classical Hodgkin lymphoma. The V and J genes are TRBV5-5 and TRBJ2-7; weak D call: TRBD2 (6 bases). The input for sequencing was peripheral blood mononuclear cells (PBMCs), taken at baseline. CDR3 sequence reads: CASSLGDLAYEQYF. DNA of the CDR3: TGTGCCAGCAGCTTGGGGGACTTAGCCTACGAGCAGTACTTC.